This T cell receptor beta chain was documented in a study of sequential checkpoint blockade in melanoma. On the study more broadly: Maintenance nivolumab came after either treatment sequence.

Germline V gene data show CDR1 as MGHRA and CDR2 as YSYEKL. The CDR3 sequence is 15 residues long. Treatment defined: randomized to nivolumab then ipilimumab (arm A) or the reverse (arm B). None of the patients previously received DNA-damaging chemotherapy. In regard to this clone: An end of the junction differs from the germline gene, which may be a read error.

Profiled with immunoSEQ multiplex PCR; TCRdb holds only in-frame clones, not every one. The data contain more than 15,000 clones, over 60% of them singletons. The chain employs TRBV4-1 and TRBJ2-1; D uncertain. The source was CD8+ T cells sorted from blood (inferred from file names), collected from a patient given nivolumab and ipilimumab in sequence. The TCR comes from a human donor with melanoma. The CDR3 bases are TGTGCCAGCAGCCAAGATGCCCTAGGAGCCAGTGAGCAGTTCTTC. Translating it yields CASSQDALGASEQFF.